The rows below give T cell receptor beta chains drawn from one sample of a study of blood T cell repertoires in COVID-19. Repertoires were generated with immunoSEQ multiplex PCR, while TCRdb's copy carries only in-frame clones and drops some. The table has about 420,000 clones, approximately 90% seen once. Sequenced sample: peripheral blood. The receptors come from a man between 18 and 29 years old with COVID-19, enrolled during active disease. Both conserved end residues are part of each CDR3. The D gene is left open where the match is weak. Size is omitted from some rows. Given values are once, few, many or a class for expanded clones.

clone size: few
D gene: TRBD2
V gene: TRBV6-5
J gene: TRBJ2-2
CDR3 DNA: TGTGCCAGCAAACTAGCGGGAGGGGGGGAGCTGTTTTTT
CDR3 protein: CASKLAGGGELFF

clone size: .
D gene: .
V gene: TRBV25-1
J gene: TRBJ1-4
CDR3 DNA: TGTGCCAGCAGTGAATCGCTGGGGCGCTTTGAAAAACTGTTTTTT
CDR3 protein: CASSESLGRFEKLFF

clone size: .
D gene: TRBD2
V gene: TRBV25-1
J gene: TRBJ2-2
CDR3 DNA: TGTGCCAGCAGTGATCCCGGGGGGGCCGGGACCGGGGAGCTGTTTTTT
CDR3 protein: CASSDPGGAGTGELFF

clone size: .
D gene: TRBD2
V gene: TRBV29-1
J gene: TRBJ2-1
CDR3 DNA: TGCAGCGTGGGCGGGAGGCTGGTCAATGAGCAGTTCTTC
CDR3 protein: CSVGGRLVNEQFF

clone size: .
D gene: TRBD1
V gene: TRBV19
J gene: TRBJ2-7
CDR3 DNA: TGTGCCAGTAGTATCCGGACAGGCCCCTACGAGCAGTACTTC
CDR3 protein: CASSIRTGPYEQYF

clone size: .
D gene: .
V gene: TRBV5-8
J gene: TRBJ2-1
CDR3 DNA: TGTGCCAGCAGCTTTGAGGTTCGGAATGAGCAGTTCTTC
CDR3 protein: CASSFEVRNEQFF

clone size: few
D gene: .
V gene: TRBV7-9
J gene: TRBJ1-1
CDR3 DNA: TGTGCCAGCAGCTTCGGACAATACACTGAAGCTTTCTTT
CDR3 protein: CASSFGQYTEAFF

clone size: .
D gene: .
V gene: TRBV3-1/TRBV3-2
J gene: TRBJ2-7
CDR3 DNA: TGTGCCAGCAGCCAAGACAGGGGCGAGCAGTACTTC
CDR3 protein: CASSQDRGEQYF

clone size: .
D gene: TRBD1
V gene: TRBV27
J gene: TRBJ2-1
CDR3 DNA: TGTGCCAGCGCCCGGGACAGGGCGTCGAATGAGCAGTTCTTC
CDR3 protein: CASARDRASNEQFF

clone size: .
D gene: .
V gene: TRBV6-5
J gene: TRBJ2-3
CDR3 DNA: TGTGCCAGCAGTTACTCCGGAGTCACAGATACGCAGTATTTT
CDR3 protein: CASSYSGVTDTQYF

clone size: .
D gene: TRBD1
V gene: TRBV13
J gene: TRBJ1-5
CDR3 DNA: TGTGCCAGCAGCTTATGGGACAGGGTATGGGATCAGCCCCAGCATTTT
CDR3 protein: CASSLWDRVWDQPQHF

clone size: .
D gene: .
V gene: TRBV7-6
J gene: TRBJ1-5
CDR3 DNA: TGTGCCAGCAGCTTAGGGGCAGGGGATCAGCCCCAGCATTTT
CDR3 protein: CASSLGAGDQPQHF

clone size: .
D gene: TRBD1
V gene: TRBV2
J gene: TRBJ2-5
CDR3 DNA: TGTGCCAGCAGTGTGGGACAGGGCCAAGAGACCCAGTACTTC
CDR3 protein: CASSVGQGQETQYF

clone size: .
D gene: TRBD2
V gene: TRBV3-1/TRBV3-2
J gene: TRBJ2-3
CDR3 DNA: TGTGCCAGCAGCCAAGGTAGAGGTGGGTGGACTAGCGGAGATACGCAGTATTTT
CDR3 protein: CASSQGRGGWTSGDTQYF

clone size: .
D gene: TRBD2
V gene: TRBV28
J gene: TRBJ2-1
CDR3 DNA: TGTGCCAGCAGTGCAACGACGGGACTAGGATCCAATGAGCAGTTCTTC
CDR3 protein: CASSATTGLGSNEQFF

clone size: .
D gene: TRBD1
V gene: TRBV19
J gene: TRBJ1-3
CDR3 DNA: TGTGCCAGCCGGGACAGTGGAAACACCATATATTTT
CDR3 protein: CASRDSGNTIYF

clone size: once
D gene: .
V gene: TRBV12-5
J gene: TRBJ1-4
CDR3 DNA: TGTGCTAGTGGTTTTGGTCGGAGGGAAAAACTGTTTTTT
CDR3 protein: CASGFGRREKLFF

clone size: .
D gene: .
V gene: TRBV6-5
J gene: TRBJ2-7
CDR3 DNA: TGTGCCAGCAGTTACGCCGCAGGTCGACCGCAGTACTTC
CDR3 protein: CASSYAAGRPQYF